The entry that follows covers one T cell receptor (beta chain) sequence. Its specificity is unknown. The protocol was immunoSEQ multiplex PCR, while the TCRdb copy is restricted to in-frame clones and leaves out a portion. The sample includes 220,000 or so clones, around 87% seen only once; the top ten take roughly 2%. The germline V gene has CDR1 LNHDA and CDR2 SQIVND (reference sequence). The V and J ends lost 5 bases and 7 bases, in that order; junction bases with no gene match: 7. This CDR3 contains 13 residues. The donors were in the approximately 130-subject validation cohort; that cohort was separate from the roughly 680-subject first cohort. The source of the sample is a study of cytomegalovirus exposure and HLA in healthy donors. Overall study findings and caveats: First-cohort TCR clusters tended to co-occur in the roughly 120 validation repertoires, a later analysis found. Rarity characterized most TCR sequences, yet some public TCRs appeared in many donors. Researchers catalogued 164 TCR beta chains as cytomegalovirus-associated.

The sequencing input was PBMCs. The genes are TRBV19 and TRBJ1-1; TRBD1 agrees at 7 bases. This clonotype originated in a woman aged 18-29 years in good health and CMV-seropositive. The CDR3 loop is CASSSRGLNEAFF. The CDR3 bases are TGTGCCAGTAGTTCGAGGGGGCTTAATGAAGCTTTCTTT.